This T cell receptor (beta chain) appears in the sequencing data of a study of T cells in tumors after PD-1 blockade. At the level of the study: Each patient got pembrolizumab 200 mg every 3 weeks or cemiplimab 350 mg every 2 weeks. Daily vismodegib 150 mg continued in a subset of anti-PD-1-treated patients. On average, peripheral blood gave about 110,000 TCR templates and 33,000 or so unique clonotypes. Overall study findings and caveats: Some novel exhausted tumor clones appeared in pre-treatment blood, suggesting peripheral recruitment.

For this clone: Its antigen remains unknown.

This table comes from immunoSEQ multiplex PCR, and its TCRdb copy is limited to in-frame clones, with some not included. The sample holds about 25,000 clones, roughly four fifths seen once. V was cut by 0 bases and J by 5 bases, with 8 bases left in between. The germline CDR1 and CDR2 sequences are SGHRS and YFSETQ. The CDR3 is made up of 13 amino acids. The sample here was PBMCs, taken after anti-PD-1 treatment. The clonotype comes from a human donor with basal cell carcinoma. The chain is built from TRBV5-1 and TRBJ2-5, with a tentative D call TRBD2 (6 bases). The CDR3 DNA is TGCGCCAGCAGCTTGGGAGGAGGGGAGACCCAGTACTTC. It codes for CASSLGGGETQYF. Full variable domain (remainder filled in from reference TRBV5-1 and TRBJ2-5): KAGVTQTPRYLIKTRGQQVTLSCSPISGHRSVSWYQQTPGQGLQFLFEYFSETQRNKGNFPGRFSGRQFSNSRSEMNVSTLELGDSALYLCASSLGGGETQYFGPGTRLLVL.